This record concerns one TCR beta chain sequence. Its recognized antigen is unknown. Base qualities are not recorded, but no much larger clone differs from it by a single base. These data are taken from a study of shared clonotypes between healthy human individuals (dated by TCRdb to about 2020). Study-wide context: A couple of women and a few men aged 18 to 49 years were included in the cohort. Between about 0.94 and 10 billion PBMCs per donor were obtained by leukapheresis. For each donor, three plates each were used for CD4 naive and CD4 memory, two plates were used for CD8 naive, and one plate was used for CD8 memory. To increase sequencing depth and limit assay-specific biases, TCR repertoire library preparation and sequencing were carried out by different laboratories using diverse techniques. To estimate repertoire size and how much clonotype sharing occurs between individuals, the study deeply sequenced the blood TCR repertoires of five healthy adults. Study-wide conclusions, independent of this receptor: Only blood was sampled, and tissue TCR repertoires likely differ from those in blood. Based on pairwise subsampling, the degree of clonotype sharing among donors was expected to be affected by sequencing depth. Across a handful of donors, around 5.4% of naive CD4, 3% to 3.5% of naive CD8, about 2.3% of memory CD4, and 0.4% to 0.45% of memory CD8 clonotypes were shared. Estimated clonotype richness was generally larger for naive than for memory subsets. The small number of donors limited the genetic and exposure-history diversity represented. Even with the large sequencing depth, rarefaction of the sorted-subset datasets indicated that sequencing was incomplete. Clonotypes shared by all four sorted-subset donors showed higher generation probabilities than non-shared clonotypes.

Healthy HIV-negative adults with no recently reported acute infections or vaccinations were included as donors. Every donor was a Caucasian adult living in Nashville, Tennessee, USA. CD4+ T cells were enriched through magnetic negative selection, after which naive cells were positively selected on CD45RA and the remaining negative fraction served as the memory subset. After blood collection by leukapheresis, PBMCs were isolated using Ficoll-Histopaque density gradient centrifugation and then cryopreserved in the vapor phase of liquid nitrogen. Analytical flow cytometry was used to check the purity and quantity of each magnetically sorted T cell population. From each sorted fraction, genomic DNA was isolated and quantified by UV absorbance on a Nanodrop 2000c. Using the deep immunoSEQ assay, TCR CDR3 regions were amplified from genomic DNA by multiplex PCR. Extracted genomic DNA from each cell subset was distributed evenly across all wells of several immunoSEQ 96-well plates, and each plate was treated as a replicate. For sorted subsets, 150 to 250 ng genomic DNA, equal to about 30,000 T cell genomes, was loaded into each replicate PCR. The purified libraries were quantified using a Qubit 3.0 fluorometer, sized with a Bioanalyzer 2100, and then quantified again using the KAPA Library Quantification kit. A separate single-read 150-cycle Illumina NextSeq 550 flow cell was used to sequence each immunoSEQ 96-well plate. As for the authors' bioinformatics: Because the immunoSEQ output held only junctional sequences and lacked quality scores, the filtering could not match the filtering applied to full-length reads. Sequences were annotated with PyIR, a Python wrapper for IgBLAST v1.9, and V/J genes and CDR3 were assigned using IMGT germline references. Reads were removed for weak V/J assignments (E-value above 1e-6), missing CDR3, stop codons, out-of-frame junctions, or ambiguous translated residues. V3J clonotypes were defined as sequences sharing an identical inferred V gene, J gene, and CDR3 amino acid sequence. To compute the percentage overlap between repertoires, the number of shared unique clonotypes was divided by the size of the smaller repertoire. RTK rarefaction, the Chao1 estimator, and Recon v2.1 estimates of unobserved clonotypes were used to assess repertoire richness. Generation probabilities for all TCRbeta clonotypes obtained by the gDNA method from several donors were computed using OLGA. Not all clones reach the TCRdb copy of this immuneACCESS table, which keeps in-frame sequences only. Checked studies attribute under half of the gap to unresolved V genes and leave the rest unexplained. The V and J calls and clone size come from that table; D and trimming were worked out from the DNA. In all, the sample holds around 2,000,000 clones, and approximately 95% of those were seen once. Of the sample, 0.1% to 0.15% is held by the ten largest clones.

V drops 6 bases and J drops 8 bases, leaving 19 bases in between. There are 14 amino acids in the CDR3, from cysteine to phenylalanine inclusive. Just the 42-base CDR3 DNA is kept, in frame starting at base 1. CDR1 and CDR2, looked up from the germline V gene, are SQVTM and ANQGSEA. Rearrangement joined TRBV29-1 to TRBJ1-4, with a weak D call of TRBD1 (6 bases match). This clonotype was obtained from a man aged 18 to 30 in good health. The sequencing input was naive CD4+ T cells sorted from blood. The cell subset or site label here, explained by the study, means: CD45RA+ positively selected. The CDR3 is CSVWDVNRVEKLFF. The nucleotide sequence reads TGCAGCGTATGGGACGTTAACAGGGTAGAAAAACTGTTTTTT.